Below, one T cell receptor (beta chain) is given with its context. This CDR3 region has 13 residues. V gave up 3 bases and J gave up 3 bases, with 11 bases separating them. CDR1 and CDR2 from the germline V gene are SQVTM and ANQGSEA. These data come from a study of blood T cell repertoires in COVID-19. Study context: COVID-19 samples collected from the United States, Italy and Spain covered acute and convalescent phases. In each case, the material was cDNA or gDNA derived from T cells, B-cell-depleted T cells, or PBMCs.

Authors' processing steps: Reference gene primer amplification in the assay estimated nucleated cell counts. Generated by immunoSEQ multiplex PCR, the TCRdb table keeps only in-frame clones and is missing some. For V, J and clone size, that table is used; D and trimming come from the DNA. The sample records fewer than 250,000 clones, 65% to 80% being singletons. This receptor was taken from a woman in her fifties or sixties with acute or convalescent COVID-19. The chain combines TRBV29-1 with TRBJ1-1; no clear D gene. Sequenced input: peripheral blood. The CDR3 loop is CSVEEGGYTEAFF. The DNA for the CDR3 is TGCAGCGTTGAGGAGGGAGGATACACTGAAGCTTTCTTT.